What follows describes a single T cell receptor beta chain. Its antigen is still unknown. While the first cohort had several hundred subjects, the donors belonged to the separate validation cohort of roughly 130 subjects. This CDR3 comprises 15 residues. V was pared by 0 bases and J by 6 bases, with 12 bases between. Germline V gene sequence: CDR1 LGHNA, CDR2 YNFKEQ. The data were obtained in a study of cytomegalovirus exposure and HLA in healthy donors. Profiled with immunoSEQ multiplex PCR; TCRdb holds only in-frame clones, not every one. The sample consists of tens of thousands of clones, 80% to 90% of them appearing once. General study results and limits: Rarity characterized most TCR sequences, yet some public TCRs appeared in many donors. The study flagged about 160 TCR beta chains as cytomegalovirus-associated.

Material for sequencing was PBMCs. The rearrangement uses TRBV4-2 and TRBJ2-1, with TRBD2 as a possible D gene (5 bases). The clonotype comes from a woman between 18 and 30 years old in good health and CMV-seropositive. The CDR3 region is CASSQDLEGSNEQFF. The CDR3 DNA reads TGTGCCAGCAGCCAAGATCTAGAAGGGAGCAATGAGCAGTTCTTC.